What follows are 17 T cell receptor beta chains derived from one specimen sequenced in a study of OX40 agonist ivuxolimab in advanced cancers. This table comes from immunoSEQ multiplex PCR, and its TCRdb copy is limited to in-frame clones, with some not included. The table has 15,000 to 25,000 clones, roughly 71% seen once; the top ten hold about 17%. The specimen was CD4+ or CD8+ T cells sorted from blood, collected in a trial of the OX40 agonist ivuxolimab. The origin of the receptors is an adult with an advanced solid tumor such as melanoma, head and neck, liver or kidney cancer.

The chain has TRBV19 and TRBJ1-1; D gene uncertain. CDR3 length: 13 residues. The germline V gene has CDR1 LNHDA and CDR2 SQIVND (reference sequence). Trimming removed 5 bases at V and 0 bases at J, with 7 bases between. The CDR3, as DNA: TGTGCCAGTAGTCTCCCATTGAACACTGAAGCTTTCTTT. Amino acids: CASSLPLNTEAFF. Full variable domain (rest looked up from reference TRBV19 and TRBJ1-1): DGGITQSPKYLFRKEGQNVTLSCEQNLNHDAMYWYRQDPGQGLRLIYYSQIVNDFQKGDIAEGYSVSREKKESFPLTVTSAQKNPTAFYLCASSLPLNTEAFFGQGTRLTVV.

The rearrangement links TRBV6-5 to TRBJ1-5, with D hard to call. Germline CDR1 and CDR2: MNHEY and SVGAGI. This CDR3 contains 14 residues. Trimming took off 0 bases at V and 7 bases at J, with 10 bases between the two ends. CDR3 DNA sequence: TGTGCCAGCAGTTACTCCGCCCTGAACCAGCCCCAGCATTTT. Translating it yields CASSYSALNQPQHF.

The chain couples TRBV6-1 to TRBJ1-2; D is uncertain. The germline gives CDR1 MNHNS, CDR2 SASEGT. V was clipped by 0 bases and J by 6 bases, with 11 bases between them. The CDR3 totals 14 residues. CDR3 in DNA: TGTGCCAGCAGTGAAGCGGGCGAGGAGGATGGCTACACCTTC. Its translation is CASSEAGEEDGYTF.

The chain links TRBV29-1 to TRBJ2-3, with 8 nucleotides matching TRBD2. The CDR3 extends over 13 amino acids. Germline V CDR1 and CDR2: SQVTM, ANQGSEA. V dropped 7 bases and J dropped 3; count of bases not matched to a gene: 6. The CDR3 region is CSALLAETDTQYF. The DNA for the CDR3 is TGCAGCGCCTTACTAGCGGAGACAGATACGCAGTATTTT.

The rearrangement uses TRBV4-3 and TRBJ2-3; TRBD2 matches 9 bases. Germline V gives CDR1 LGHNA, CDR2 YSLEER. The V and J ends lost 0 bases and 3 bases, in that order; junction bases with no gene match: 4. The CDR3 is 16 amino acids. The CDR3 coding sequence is TGCGCCAGCAGCCAAGAAGGTCTAGCGGGAACAGATACGCAGTATTTT. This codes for CASSQEGLAGTDTQYF.

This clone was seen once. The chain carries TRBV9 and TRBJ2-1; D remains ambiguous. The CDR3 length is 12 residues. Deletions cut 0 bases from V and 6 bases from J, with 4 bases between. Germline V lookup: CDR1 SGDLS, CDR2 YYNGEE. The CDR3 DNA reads TGTGCCAGCAGCGTAGTGTCCAATGAGCAGTTCTTC. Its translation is CASSVVSNEQFF.

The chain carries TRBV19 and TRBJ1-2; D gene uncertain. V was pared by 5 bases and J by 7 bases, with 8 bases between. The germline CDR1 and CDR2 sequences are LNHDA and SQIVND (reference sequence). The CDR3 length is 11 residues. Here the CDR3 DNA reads TGTGCCAGTAGTTCAGCACGTGGCTACACCTTC. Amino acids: CASSSARGYTF.

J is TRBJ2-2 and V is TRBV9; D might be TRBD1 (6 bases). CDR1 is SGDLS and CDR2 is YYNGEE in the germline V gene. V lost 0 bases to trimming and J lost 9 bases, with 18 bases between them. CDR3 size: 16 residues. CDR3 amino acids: CASSVGGLGLSRELFF. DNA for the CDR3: TGTGCCAGCAGCGTAGGGGGGCTCGGGCTCTCTCGGGAGCTGTTTTTT.

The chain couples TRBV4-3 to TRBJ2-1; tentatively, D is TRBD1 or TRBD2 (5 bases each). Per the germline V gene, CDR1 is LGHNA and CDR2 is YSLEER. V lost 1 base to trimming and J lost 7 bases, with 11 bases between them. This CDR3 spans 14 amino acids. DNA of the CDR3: TGCGCCAGCAGCCAAGGCCGGGGCAGTAATGAGCAGTTCTTC. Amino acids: CASSQGRGSNEQFF.

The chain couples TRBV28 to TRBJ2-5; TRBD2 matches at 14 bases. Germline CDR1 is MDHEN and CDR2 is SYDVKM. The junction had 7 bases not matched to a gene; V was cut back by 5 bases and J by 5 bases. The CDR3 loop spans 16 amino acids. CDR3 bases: TGTGCCAGCAGTCAGGGACTAGCGGGAGTAGGTGAGACCCAGTACTTC. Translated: CASSQGLAGVGETQYF.

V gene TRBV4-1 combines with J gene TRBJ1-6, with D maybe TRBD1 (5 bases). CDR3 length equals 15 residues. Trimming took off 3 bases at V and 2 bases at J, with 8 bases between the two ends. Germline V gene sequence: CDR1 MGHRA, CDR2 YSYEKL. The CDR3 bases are TGCGCCAGCAGCCATGAGGACACCTATAATTCACCCCTCCACTTT. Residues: CASSHEDTYNSPLHF.

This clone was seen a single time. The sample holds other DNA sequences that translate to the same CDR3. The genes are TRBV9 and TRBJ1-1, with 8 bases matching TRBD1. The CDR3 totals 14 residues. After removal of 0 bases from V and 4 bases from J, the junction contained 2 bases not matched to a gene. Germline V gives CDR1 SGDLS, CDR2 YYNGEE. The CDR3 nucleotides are TGTGCCAGCAGCGTAGAACAGGGGGTCACTGAAGCTTTCTTT. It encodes CASSVEQGVTEAFF.

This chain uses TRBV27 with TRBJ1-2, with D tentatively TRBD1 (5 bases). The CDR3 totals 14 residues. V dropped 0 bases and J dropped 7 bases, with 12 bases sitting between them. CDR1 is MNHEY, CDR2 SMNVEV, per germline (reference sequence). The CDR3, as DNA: TGTGCCAGCAGTTTATCGTGGGGGGTCAGTGGCTACACCTTC. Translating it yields CASSLSWGVSGYTF.

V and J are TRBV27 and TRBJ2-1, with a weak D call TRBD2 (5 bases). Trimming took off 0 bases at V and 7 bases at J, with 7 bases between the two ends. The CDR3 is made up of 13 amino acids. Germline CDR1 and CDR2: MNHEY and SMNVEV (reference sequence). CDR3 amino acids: CASSLSRGNEQFF. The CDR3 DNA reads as TGTGCCAGCAGTTTATCACGGGGTAATGAGCAGTTCTTC.

CDR3 residues: CASSLGGTTGNEQFF. The DNA of the CDR3 is TGTGCCAGCAGCTTAGGGGGGACGACGGGGAATGAGCAGTTCTTC. The gene calls are TRBV7-8 and TRBJ2-1, with D tentatively TRBD1 or TRBD2 (5 bases each). Germline V gene lookup returns CDR1 SGHVS and CDR2 FQNEAQ. The CDR3 totals 15 residues. V lost 1 base, J lost 7 bases, and 14 bases lay in between.

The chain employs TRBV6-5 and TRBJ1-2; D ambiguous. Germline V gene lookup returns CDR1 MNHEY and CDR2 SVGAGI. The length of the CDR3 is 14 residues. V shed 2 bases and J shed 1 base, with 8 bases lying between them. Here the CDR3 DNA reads TGTGCCAGCAGTTACCAACAATTTAACTATGGCTACACCTTC. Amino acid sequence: CASSYQQFNYGYTF.

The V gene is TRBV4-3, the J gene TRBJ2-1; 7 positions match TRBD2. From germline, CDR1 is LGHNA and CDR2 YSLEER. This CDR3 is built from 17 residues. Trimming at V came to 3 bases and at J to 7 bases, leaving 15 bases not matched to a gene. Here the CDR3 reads CASSHPPSGSSGNEQFF. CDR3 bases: TGCGCCAGCAGCCACCCCCCCAGTGGTAGTAGCGGGAATGAGCAGTTCTTC.